The sequence of this T cell receptor (beta chain) was determined in a study of shared clonotypes between healthy human individuals. Across the study: The cohort comprised a couple of women and three men. Their ages spanned 18 to 49 years.

General study results and limits: Naive CD4 clonotype sharing across a few donors was 4% to 5.5%.

Method: immunoSEQ multiplex PCR; TCRdb's copy keeps in-frame clones and lacks some. This sample has roughly 1.4 million clones; approximately 98.5% occur once, and the top ten carry around 0.38%. Worth noting for this clone: Its antigen is currently unknown.

The clonotype originates from a man aged 25-45 years in good health. Sequences were obtained from naive CD4+ T cells sorted from blood. The subset denotes: CD45RA+ positively selected.

The CDR3 loop reads CASSLQRSVYQETQYF. In nucleotides, the CDR3 is TGTGCCAGCAGTTTACAACGGTCAGTGTACCAAGAGACCCAGTACTTC. This chain connects TRBV27 to TRBJ2-5; no clear D. There are 16 residues in the CDR3. V was clipped by 2 bases and J by 0 bases, with 13 bases between them. The germline gives CDR1 MNHEY, CDR2 SMNVEV (reference sequence).